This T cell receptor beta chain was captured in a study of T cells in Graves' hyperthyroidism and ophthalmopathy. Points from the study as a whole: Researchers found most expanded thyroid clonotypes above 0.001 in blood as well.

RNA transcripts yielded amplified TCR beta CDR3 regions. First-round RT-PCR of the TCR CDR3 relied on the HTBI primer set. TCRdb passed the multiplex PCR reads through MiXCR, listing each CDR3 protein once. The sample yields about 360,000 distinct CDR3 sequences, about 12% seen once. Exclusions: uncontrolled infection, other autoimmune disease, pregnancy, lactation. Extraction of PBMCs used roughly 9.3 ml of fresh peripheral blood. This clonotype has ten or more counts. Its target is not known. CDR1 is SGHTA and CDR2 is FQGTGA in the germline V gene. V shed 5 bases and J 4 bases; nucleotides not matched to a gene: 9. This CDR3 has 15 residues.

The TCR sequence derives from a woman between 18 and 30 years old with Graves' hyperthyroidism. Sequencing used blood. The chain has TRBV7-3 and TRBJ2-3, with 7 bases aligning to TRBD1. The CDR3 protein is CASSPRQGSSDTQYF. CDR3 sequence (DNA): TGTGCCAGCAGCCCGCGACAGGGATCTTCAGATACGCAGTATTTT.